One and the same sample provided the 6 T cell receptor beta chains below, sequenced in a study of cytomegalovirus exposure and HLA in healthy donors. Method: immunoSEQ multiplex PCR; TCRdb's copy keeps in-frame clones and lacks some. The table has roughly 120,000 clones, approximately 81% seen once. The sample was PBMCs. The receptors were sampled from a woman aged 25 to 39 in good health and CMV-seronegative.

This clone came up a few times. The chain employs TRBV27 and TRBJ2-1, with 10 nucleotides matching TRBD1. CDR1 and CDR2 from the germline V gene are MNHEY and SMNVEV (reference sequence). The CDR3 has 17 amino acids. The J segment lost 2 bases and the V segment lost 6 bases, leaving 10 bases of the junction unmatched. CDR3 loop: CASRNPADRGAYNEQFF. The DNA for the CDR3 is TGTGCCAGCAGGAATCCCGCGGACAGGGGGGCCTACAATGAGCAGTTCTTC.

The genes are TRBV29-1 and TRBJ2-7; the match to TRBD1 covers 7 bases. This CDR3 spans 12 amino acids. V lost 7 bases to trimming and J lost 6 bases; unmatched junction nucleotides: 9. From germline, CDR1 is SQVTM and CDR2 ANQGSEA. CDR3: CSGGQSYVEQYF. In DNA, the CDR3 is TGCAGCGGGGGACAGTCCTACGTCGAGCAGTACTTC.

V is TRBV19 and J is TRBJ1-2, with 12 nucleotides matching TRBD1. Germline CDR1 LNHDA, CDR2 SQIVND (reference sequence). Trimming at V came to 2 bases and at J to 7 bases, leaving 5 bases not matched to a gene. The CDR3 has 15 amino acids. CDR3 in amino acids: CASSIPGQGALGYTF. CDR3 coding DNA: TGTGCCAGTAGTATACCGGGACAGGGGGCGCTTGGCTACACCTTC.

The chain joins TRBV6-5 to TRBJ1-1; 8 nucleotides align to TRBD1. After removal of 2 bases from V and 7 bases from J, the junction contained 6 bases not matched to a gene. Germline lookup yields CDR1 MNHEY and CDR2 SVGAGI. The CDR3 length is 14 residues. The CDR3 DNA reads TGTGCCAGCAGTTACGGGACAGGCGTTATTGAAGCTTTCTTT. Translating it yields CASSYGTGVIEAFF.

This rearrangement joins TRBV7-8 to TRBJ1-5, with TRBD1 as a possible D gene (5 bases). V was cut by 5 bases and J by 3 bases, with 11 bases left in between. This CDR3 comprises 14 residues. From germline, CDR1 is SGHVS and CDR2 FQNEAQ. CDR3 region: CASSAGGYNQPQHF. The CDR3 DNA follows: TGTGCCAGCAGCGCGGGGGGGTACAATCAGCCCCAGCATTTT.

This chain joins TRBV2 and TRBJ1-3; 10 nucleotides align to TRBD1. This CDR3 is 13 amino acids long. Looked up from germline, CDR1 is SNHLY and CDR2 is FYNNEI. V was clipped by 6 bases and J by 6 bases; unmatched bases: 2. For the CDR3, the DNA is TGTGCCAGCAGGGGGACAGGGGCAAACACCATATATTTT. Its protein is CASRGTGANTIYF.